This record covers a single TCR beta chain. This entry belongs to a study of CD8 T cells in Susac syndrome. The authors sequenced TCR beta from blood CD8+ and CD4+ T cells. Trimming pared 10 bases from V and 4 bases from J, leaving 14 bases between. The CDR3 length is 13 residues. Germline V gene data show CDR1 as ENHRY and CDR2 as SYGVKD. RNA amounts of roughly 0.45 to 1 ug underwent reverse transcription with random hexamers. One entry per CDR3 protein results from TCRdb running MiXCR on the immunoSEQ multiplex PCR reads. The sample carries about 190,000 distinct CDR3 sequences, just under 95% recorded once.

Sequenced sample: CD8+ T cells from PBMCs. This clonotype was obtained from a human donor with Susac syndrome. The chain recombines TRBV10-3 with TRBJ2-1; D not certain. CDR3 bases: TGTGCCACCCAGGCGGAGAATTACAATGAGCAGTTCTTC. Residues: CATQAENYNEQFF.